These 29 T cell receptor beta chains were sequenced from one sample in a study of T-cell memory formation after mild COVID-19. From the 5' RACE reads, TCRdb called clonotypes with MiXCR, one entry per CDR3 protein. The repertoire holds hundreds of thousands of distinct CDR3 sequences, with 20% to 25% as singletons. The material sequenced was PBMCs or a T cell subset sorted from them (not recorded which). The receptors derive from an adult woman who had mild COVID-19 (a few samples of this study predate the infection). Cell type and time point are not known.

This clonotype came up many times. The chain couples TRBV12-3 or TRBV12-4 to TRBJ1-2; D is ambiguous. V was trimmed by 5 bases and J by 4 bases, leaving 14 bases between them. The CDR3 spans 14 residues. The chain's CDR3 is CASSPSMGFYGYTF. The DNA of the CDR3 is TGTGCCAGCAGTCCGTCGATGGGATTCTATGGCTACACCTTC.

The chain is built from TRBV12-3 or TRBV12-4 and TRBJ1-5, with D hard to call. The CDR3 runs to 9 residues. The V end was cut by 4 bases, the J end by 10 bases, with 2 bases between. The CDR3 region has the DNA TGTGCCAGCAGTTCCCCCCAGCATTTT. The encoded protein is CASSSPQHF.

The chain is built from TRBV6-5 and TRBJ2-7; D call uncertain. The CDR3 has 14 amino acids. V gave up 1 base and J gave up 2 bases, with 9 bases separating them. Germline loops: CDR1 MNHEY, CDR2 SVGAGI. CDR3 nucleotides: TGTGCCAGCAGTTACTTACCAGGCCCCTACGAGCAGTACTTC. Translating gives CASSYLPGPYEQYF.

The chain has TRBV6-5 and TRBJ1-1; 7 positions agree with TRBD1. The CDR3 covers 16 residues. J lost 9 bases, V lost 0 bases, and 13 bases had no gene match. Per germline, CDR1 MNHEY and CDR2 SVGAGI. CDR3 DNA sequence: TGTGCCAGCAGTTACTCCCCAGAAGACAGGGAATGGAAAGCTTTCTTT. Residues: CASSYSPEDREWKAFF.

The chain combines TRBV12-3 or TRBV12-4 with TRBJ2-2, with D perhaps assigned TRBD1 or TRBD2 (5 bases each). The germline V and J ends were trimmed by 3 bases and 6 bases, with 8 bases remaining between them. This CDR3 has 13 residues. CDR3 sequence: CASSFGDAGELFF. DNA for the CDR3: TGTGCCAGCAGTTTCGGGGACGCCGGGGAGCTGTTTTTT.

In this sample, this clonotype turned up a few times. CDR3 loop: CASSWSRGRGNTGELFF. The CDR3, as DNA: TGTGCCAGCAGTTGGTCCAGGGGGCGCGGGAACACCGGGGAGCTGTTTTTT. This sequence joins TRBV6-6 and TRBJ2-2; TRBD1 agrees at 8 bases. This CDR3 comprises 17 residues. Unmatched junction bases numbered 8, after V lost 4 bases and J lost 1 base. Per germline, CDR1 MNHNY and CDR2 SVGAGI (reference sequence).

In its sample, this clonotype was seen a few times. This chain connects TRBV24-1 to TRBJ2-7; possibly TRBD1 or TRBD2 for D (5 bases each). Germline V gene sequence: CDR1 KGHDR, CDR2 SFDVKD. The V end was cut by 5 bases, the J end by 5 bases, with 15 bases between. This CDR3 region has 14 residues. The CDR3 region has the DNA TGTGCCACCAGTGCCGCCATGGGACCAGACGAGCAGTACTTC. Translating it yields CATSAAMGPDEQYF.

This clonotype was counted a few times. V gene TRBV18 combines with J gene TRBJ2-5; D remains ambiguous. Germline V lookup: CDR1 KGHSH, CDR2 LQKENI. V was pared by 3 bases and J by 2 bases, with 19 bases between. CDR3 length: 17 residues. The CDR3 region has the DNA TGTGCCAGCTCACCGCAGTATCCGGCTGCTAGGCAAGAGACCCAGTACTTC. Residues: CASSPQYPAARQETQYF. Filled out from reference TRBV18 and TRBJ2-5, the complete variable domain reads NAGVMQNPRHLVRRRGQEARLRCSPMKGHSHVYWYRQLPEEGLKFMVYLQKENIIDESGMPKERFSAEFPKEGPSILRIQQVVRGDSAAYFCASSPQYPAARQETQYFGPGTRLLVL.

This clonotype has ten or more counts. This chain joins TRBV24-1 and TRBJ2-7; tentatively, D is TRBD1 or TRBD2 (5 bases each). The CDR3 sequence is 14 residues long. V lost 0 bases to trimming and J lost 4 bases, with 9 bases between them. In germline, CDR1 is KGHDR, CDR2 SFDVKD. For the CDR3, the DNA is TGTGCCACCAGTGATTTGGAGGGGCGGTACGAGCAGTACTTC. It yields the protein CATSDLEGRYEQYF.

A few counts support this clonotype. This chain connects TRBV5-1 to TRBJ2-2; no reliable D call. V was cut by 4 bases and J by 5 bases, with 9 bases left in between. There are 13 residues in the CDR3. Germline V gene lookup returns CDR1 SGHRS and CDR2 YFSETQ. The CDR3 coding sequence is TGCGCCAGCAGCGAGGACGTTACCGGGGAGCTGTTTTTT. Translating gives CASSEDVTGELFF.

The chain combines TRBV11-2 with TRBJ2-2; D is undetermined. The CDR3 runs 21 residues. Germline V gene sequence: CDR1 SGHAT, CDR2 FQNNGV. Trimming removed 0 bases at V and 0 bases at J, with 23 bases between. The CDR3 sequence is CASSLDPAGGGWSSNTGELFF. The CDR3 DNA sequence: TGTGCCAGCAGCTTAGACCCGGCCGGCGGCGGCTGGAGTTCGAACACCGGGGAGCTGTTTTTT.

Many counts were recorded for this clonotype. The genes are TRBV27 and TRBJ1-1; D gene uncertain. The germline CDR1 and CDR2 sequences are MNHEY and SMNVEV (reference sequence). The CDR3 loop spans 15 amino acids. Deletions cut 6 bases from V and 1 base from J, with 15 bases between. CDR3 DNA: TGTGCCAGCAGAAAAGGCGGTCTCTCGAACACTGAAGCTTTCTTT. Residues: CASRKGGLSNTEAFF.

This clonotype was counted only a few times. The chain carries TRBV19 and TRBJ2-3, with 9 bases that match TRBD2. Germline CDR1 is LNHDA and CDR2 is SQIVND (reference sequence). V lost 5 bases and J lost 2; bases outside the gene matches: 17. This CDR3 is 19 amino acids long. The CDR3, as DNA: TGTGCCAGTAGTGAATACCTCTTTAGTAGCGGGAGAACCACAGATACGCAGTATTTT. The encoded protein is CASSEYLFSSGRTTDTQYF.

This clonotype was seen many times. This chain connects TRBV12-3 or TRBV12-4 to TRBJ2-7; the D is unclear. The CDR3 consists of 13 residues. The V gene lost 6 bases and the J gene lost 1 base, with 10 bases spanning the gap. The CDR3, as DNA: TGTGCCAGCAGGCAAGACACATCCTACGAGCAGTACTTC. It specifies CASRQDTSYEQYF.

This clonotype was picked up a small number of times. J is TRBJ2-1 and V is TRBV24-1; 7 nucleotides align to TRBD2. Germline CDR1 is KGHDR and CDR2 is SFDVKD. The V gene end was trimmed by 7 bases and the J gene end by 3 bases; junction bases not matched to a gene: 5. The CDR3 is made up of 14 amino acids. The DNA for the CDR3 is TGTGCCACCAGGGGTGGCGGGGGCTACAATGAGCAGTTCTTC. As protein: CATRGGGGYNEQFF.

This clonotype was counted ten times or more. The J gene is TRBJ1-2, the V gene TRBV9; 11 nucleotides match TRBD1. V shed 4 bases and J 6 bases; nucleotides not matched to a gene: 2. The CDR3 is 13 amino acids. The germline gives CDR1 SGDLS, CDR2 YYNGEE. CDR3 DNA sequence: TGTGCCAGCAGCCCGGGACAGGGGGATGGCTACACCTTC. It is translated as CASSPGQGDGYTF.

The chain has TRBV12-3 or TRBV12-4 and TRBJ1-1; possible D gene TRBD1, 5 bases. This CDR3 has 12 amino acids. The germline V and J ends were trimmed by 3 bases and 10 bases, with 12 bases remaining between them. For the CDR3, the DNA is TGTGCCAGCAGTTTCCCCGGGGGGGGAGCTTTCTTT. Translated: CASSFPGGGAFF.

The chain couples TRBV7-3 to TRBJ2-5; the D is unclear. The CDR3 totals 15 residues. The germline gives CDR1 SGHTA, CDR2 FQGTGA. The V gene lost 5 bases and the J gene lost 3 bases, with 16 bases spanning the gap. CDR3 in DNA: TGTGCCAGCAGCCACGGGCCACCGGAAAAAGAGACCCAGTACTTC. Residues: CASSHGPPEKETQYF.

V and J are TRBV12-3 or TRBV12-4 and TRBJ1-2; 10 bases are shared with TRBD1. This CDR3 comprises 16 residues. V lost 5 bases, J lost 4 bases, and 10 bases stayed unmatched. CDR3 loop: CASSIGQGGPLYGYTF. The CDR3 bases are TGTGCCAGCAGTATAGGACAGGGGGGTCCCCTCTATGGCTACACCTTC.

This clonotype was seen a handful of times. The chain joins TRBV27 to TRBJ2-1; TRBD2 aligns across 7 bases. The germline gives CDR1 MNHEY, CDR2 SMNVEV (reference sequence). The CDR3 loop spans 15 amino acids. Trimming at V came to 0 bases and at J to 7 bases, leaving 6 bases not matched to a gene. CDR3 protein: CASSLSASGRNEQFF. CDR3 sequence (DNA): TGTGCCAGCAGTTTATCGGCTAGCGGACGGAATGAGCAGTTCTTC.

This clonotype was observed a few times. V and J are TRBV6-2 or TRBV6-3 and TRBJ2-7, with a weak D call TRBD1 (6 bases). CDR1 and CDR2 from the germline V gene are MNHEY and SVGEGT. The CDR3 consists of 12 residues. Deletions cut 6 bases from V and 3 bases from J, with 9 bases between. The CDR3 spells CASRTGIYEQYF. CDR3 nucleotides: TGTGCCAGCAGAACAGGGATCTACGAGCAGTACTTC.

The chain joins TRBV29-1 to TRBJ1-2; D not certain. The CDR3 loop spans 14 amino acids. Germline assignment: CDR1 SQVTM and CDR2 ANQGSEA. The V and J ends lost 0 bases and 7 bases respectively, with 15 bases between them. The CDR3 region is CSVEDREPNFGYTF. In DNA, the CDR3 is TGCAGCGTTGAAGATCGGGAACCGAATTTTGGCTACACCTTC.

In its sample, this clonotype was seen many times. The chain combines TRBV7-6 with TRBJ2-5, with D hard to call. The V and J ends lost 0 bases and 0 bases respectively, with 5 bases between them. CDR1 is SGHVS, CDR2 FNYEAQ, per germline. This CDR3 comprises 14 residues. CDR3 bases: TGTGCCAGCAGCTTAGCAGGGTACCAAGAGACCCAGTACTTC. It yields the protein CASSLAGYQETQYF.

The genes are TRBV14 and TRBJ2-3, with D possibly TRBD2 on 7 matching bases. Germline assignment: CDR1 SGHDN and CDR2 FVKESK. The CDR3 loop spans 14 amino acids. The ends were cut back, 10 bases at V and 5 bases at J, with 19 bases in the middle. For the CDR3, the DNA is TGTGCCACCAAGCCCGGGGGGCCTGGAGATACGCAGTATTTT. Its protein is CATKPGGPGDTQYF.

Only a few counts were recorded for this clonotype. The chain employs TRBV6-1 and TRBJ1-6; 8 nucleotides line up with TRBD1. Unmatched junction bases numbered 6, after V lost 10 bases and J lost 7 bases. The germline V gene has CDR1 MNHNS and CDR2 SASEGT. This CDR3 contains 13 residues. The CDR3 nucleotides read TGTGCCACAACGGGACAGGAGAATTCACCCCTCCACTTT. Protein product: CATTGQENSPLHF.

The chain recombines TRBV12-3 or TRBV12-4 with TRBJ2-5, with 9 bases that match TRBD2. Trimming took 5 bases from V and 5 from J; bases not matched to a gene: 9. The CDR3 has 15 residues. The CDR3 DNA reads as TGTGCCAGCAGTGGCGGGACTAGCCTTCTCGAGACCCAGTACTTC. Translated: CASSGGTSLLETQYF.

The chain employs TRBV7-2 and TRBJ2-2, with 8 bases lining up with TRBD1. The junction had 6 bases not matched to a gene; V was cut back by 3 bases and J by 6 bases. This CDR3 is built from 15 residues. CDR1 and CDR2 (germline): SGHTA, FQGNSA. CDR3 residues: CASSFSRGLAGELFF. The CDR3 DNA reads TGTGCCAGCAGCTTTTCCAGGGGGCTAGCCGGGGAGCTGTTTTTT.

The chain has TRBV7-9 and TRBJ2-3, with 9 bases aligning to TRBD2. Germline CDR1 reads SEHNR; CDR2 reads FQNEAQ (reference sequence). CDR3 length equals 13 residues. Trimming took 7 bases from V and 5 from J; bases not matched to a gene: 4. The CDR3 protein is CASTSSGRDTQYF. The CDR3 nucleotides read TGTGCCAGCACCAGTAGCGGGAGAGATACGCAGTATTTT.

The J gene is TRBJ2-1, the V gene TRBV6-2 or TRBV6-3, with D possibly TRBD2 on 6 matching bases. Trimming shortened V by 5 bases and J by 1 base, and 15 bases separated the two germline ends. The CDR3 runs to 16 residues. The germline gives CDR1 MNHEY, CDR2 SVGEGT. CDR3 nucleotide sequence: TGTGCCAGCAGTCACGGGAGTCACTTGTCCTACAATGAGCAGTTCTTC. Translating it yields CASSHGSHLSYNEQFF.